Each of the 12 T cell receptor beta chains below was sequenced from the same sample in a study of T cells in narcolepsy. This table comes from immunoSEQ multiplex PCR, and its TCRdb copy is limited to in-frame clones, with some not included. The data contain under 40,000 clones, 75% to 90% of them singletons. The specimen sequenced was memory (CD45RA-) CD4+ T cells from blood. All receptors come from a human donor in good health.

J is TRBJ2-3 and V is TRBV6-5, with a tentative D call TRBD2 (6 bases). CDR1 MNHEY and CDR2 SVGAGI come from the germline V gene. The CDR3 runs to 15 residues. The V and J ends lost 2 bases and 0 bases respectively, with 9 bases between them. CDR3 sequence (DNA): TGTGCCAGCAGTTACGAAGGGACTAGCACAGATACGCAGTATTTT. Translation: CASSYEGTSTDTQYF.

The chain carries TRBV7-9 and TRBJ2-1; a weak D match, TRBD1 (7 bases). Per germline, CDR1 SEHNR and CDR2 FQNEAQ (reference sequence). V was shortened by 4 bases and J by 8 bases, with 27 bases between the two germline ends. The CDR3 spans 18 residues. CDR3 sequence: CASSYTEGAHGFYHEQFF. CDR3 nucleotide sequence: TGTGCCAGCAGCTATACGGAGGGGGCGCATGGCTTTTATCATGAGCAGTTCTTC.

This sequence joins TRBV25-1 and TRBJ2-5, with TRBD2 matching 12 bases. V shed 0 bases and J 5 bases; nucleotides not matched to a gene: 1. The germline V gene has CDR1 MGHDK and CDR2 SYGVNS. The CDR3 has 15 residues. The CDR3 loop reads CASSEYTSGRETQYF. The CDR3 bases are TGTGCCAGCAGTGAATATACTAGCGGGAGGGAGACCCAGTACTTC.

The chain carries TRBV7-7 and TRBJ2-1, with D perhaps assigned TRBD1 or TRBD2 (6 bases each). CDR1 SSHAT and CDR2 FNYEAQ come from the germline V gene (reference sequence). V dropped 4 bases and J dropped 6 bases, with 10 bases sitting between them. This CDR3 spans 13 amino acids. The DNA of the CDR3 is TGTGCCAGCAGCTCCGGGGGCCCCAATGAGCAGTTCTTC. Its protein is CASSSGGPNEQFF.

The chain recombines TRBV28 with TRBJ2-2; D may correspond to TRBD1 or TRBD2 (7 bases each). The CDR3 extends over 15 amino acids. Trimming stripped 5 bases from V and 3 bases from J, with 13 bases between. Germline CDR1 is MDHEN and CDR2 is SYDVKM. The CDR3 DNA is TGTGCCAGCAGTCAGGGGGGGAGTCACACCGGGGAGCTGTTTTTT. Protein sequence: CASSQGGSHTGELFF.

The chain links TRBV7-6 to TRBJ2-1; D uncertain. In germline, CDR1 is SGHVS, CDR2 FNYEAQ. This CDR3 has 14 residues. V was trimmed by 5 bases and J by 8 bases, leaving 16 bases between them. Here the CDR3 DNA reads TGTGCCAGCAGCCTAGGGCCTAATGGCGATGAGCAGTTCTTC. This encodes CASSLGPNGDEQFF.

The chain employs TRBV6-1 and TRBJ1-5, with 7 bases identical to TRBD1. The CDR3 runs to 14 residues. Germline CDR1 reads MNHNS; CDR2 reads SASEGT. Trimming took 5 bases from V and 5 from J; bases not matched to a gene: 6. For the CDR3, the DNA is TGTGCCAGCAGTCAGGGGGGGCGCGATCAGCCCCAGCATTTT. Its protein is CASSQGGRDQPQHF.

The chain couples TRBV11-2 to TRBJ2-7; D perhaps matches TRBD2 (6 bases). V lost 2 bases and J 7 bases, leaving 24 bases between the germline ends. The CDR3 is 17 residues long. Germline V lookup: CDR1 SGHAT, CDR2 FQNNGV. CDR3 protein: CASSLTSLVRPGREQYF. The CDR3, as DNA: TGTGCCAGCAGCTTAACGTCATTAGTACGCCCCGGGAGAGAGCAGTACTTC.

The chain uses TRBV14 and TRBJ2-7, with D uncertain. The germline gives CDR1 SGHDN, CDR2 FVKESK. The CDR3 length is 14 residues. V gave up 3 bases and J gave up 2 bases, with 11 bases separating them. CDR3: CASSQALIPYEQYF. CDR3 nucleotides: TGTGCCAGCAGCCAGGCCCTAATCCCCTACGAGCAGTACTTC.

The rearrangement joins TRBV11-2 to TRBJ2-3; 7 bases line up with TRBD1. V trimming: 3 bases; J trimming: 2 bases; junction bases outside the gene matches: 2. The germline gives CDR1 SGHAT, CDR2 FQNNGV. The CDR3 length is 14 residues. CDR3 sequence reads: CASSLGQNTDTQYF. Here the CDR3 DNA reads TGTGCCAGCAGCTTGGGACAGAACACAGATACGCAGTATTTT.

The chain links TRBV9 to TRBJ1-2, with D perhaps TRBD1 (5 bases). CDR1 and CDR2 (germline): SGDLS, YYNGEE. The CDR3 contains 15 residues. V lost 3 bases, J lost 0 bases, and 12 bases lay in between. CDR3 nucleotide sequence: TGTGCCAGCAGCGGAGAGGGGATAACTAACTATGGCTACACCTTC. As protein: CASSGEGITNYGYTF.

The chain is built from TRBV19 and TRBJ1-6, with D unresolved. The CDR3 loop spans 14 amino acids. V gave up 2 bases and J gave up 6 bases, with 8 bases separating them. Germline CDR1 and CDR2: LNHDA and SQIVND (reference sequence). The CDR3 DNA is TGTGCCAGTAGTATACGCCAAGTTAATTCACCCCTCCACTTT. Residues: CASSIRQVNSPLHF.